The present T cell receptor (beta chain) was sequenced within a study of T cell changes during pregnancy in multiple sclerosis. TCRdb keeps only in-frame clones here, not all; method: immunoSEQ multiplex PCR. This table has tens of thousands of clones, 87% appearing once. Trimming at V came to 5 bases and at J to 4 bases, leaving 14 bases not matched to a gene. There are 16 residues in the CDR3. Germline V CDR1 and CDR2: MDHEN, SYDVKM. This clone has just one count. The specimen comprised CD4+ T cells from peripheral blood mononuclear cells, sampled after pregnancy. This TCR came from a female donor with multiple sclerosis, enrolled in a pregnancy study. This sequence joins TRBV28 and TRBJ2-7; 7 bases agree with TRBD2. The CDR3 DNA reads as TGTGCCAGCAGTCCGCCGGGAGGTGCGCTCGGGTACGAGCAGTACTTC. Translation: CASSPPGGALGYEQYF.